The rows below give T cell receptor beta chains drawn from one sample of a study of brain metastases from non-small cell lung cancer. TCRdb's table, derived via immunoSEQ multiplex PCR, lists solely in-frame clones and lacks some. The sample has about 2,600 clones; around 86% are singletons. The material sequenced was tumor-adjacent normal tissue. These receptors were taken from a donor aged 40 or older with non-small cell lung cancer. CDR3s include the opening cysteine and the closing phenylalanine or tryptophan. A D gene is named only where the DNA matches it firmly. Not all rows give a size; the values are once, few, many and, for expanded clones, a class.

j_gene: TRBJ2-7; v_gene: TRBV7-6; d_gene: .; abundance: once; CDR3aa: CASSQSGGSRSYEQYF; CDR3nt: TGTGCCAGCAGCCAGAGTGGCGGTTCCCGCTCCTACGAGCAGTACTTC
j_gene: TRBJ2-2; v_gene: TRBV12-5; d_gene: .; abundance: .; CDR3aa: CASEDSNTGELFF; CDR3nt: TGTGCTAGTGAAGACAGCAACACCGGGGAGCTGTTTTTT
j_gene: TRBJ2-3; v_gene: TRBV6-4; d_gene: .; abundance: .; CDR3aa: CASSEKGDTDTQYF; CDR3nt: TGTGCCAGCAGTGAAAAGGGGGACACAGATACGCAGTATTTT
j_gene: TRBJ2-3; v_gene: TRBV5-4; d_gene: .; abundance: .; CDR3aa: CASSPDTATDTQYF; CDR3nt: TGTGCCAGCAGCCCCGACACGGCTACAGATACGCAGTATTTT
j_gene: TRBJ2-5; v_gene: TRBV18; d_gene: .; abundance: once; CDR3aa: CASSPEASGETQYF; CDR3nt: TGTGCCAGCTCACCGGAGGCCAGCGGGGAGACCCAGTACTTC
j_gene: TRBJ1-1; v_gene: TRBV24-1; d_gene: .; abundance: .; CDR3aa: CATRPQGIGTEAFF; CDR3nt: TGTGCCACCAGACCCCAGGGTATCGGCACTGAAGCTTTCTTT
j_gene: TRBJ1-3; v_gene: TRBV21-1; d_gene: .; abundance: .; CDR3aa: CASSPPSGNTIYF; CDR3nt: TGTGCCAGCAGCCCGCCCTCTGGAAACACCATATATTTT
j_gene: TRBJ2-7; v_gene: TRBV7-9; d_gene: .; abundance: .; CDR3aa: CASSLEGGYTYEQYF; CDR3nt: TGTGCCAGCAGCTTAGAGGGAGGCTACACCTACGAGCAGTACTTC
j_gene: TRBJ2-1; v_gene: TRBV6-5; d_gene: .; abundance: .; CDR3aa: CASRDPREQFF; CDR3nt: TGTGCCAGCAGGGACCCTAGGGAGCAGTTCTTC
j_gene: TRBJ1-2; v_gene: TRBV29-1; d_gene: TRBD1; abundance: .; CDR3aa: CSVRTGANYGYTF; CDR3nt: TGCAGCGTTCGGACAGGGGCCAACTATGGCTACACCTTC
j_gene: TRBJ1-2; v_gene: TRBV15; d_gene: .; abundance: once; CDR3aa: CATSKRTVFFGYTF; CDR3nt: TGTGCCACCAGCAAACGGACAGTTTTTTTCGGCTACACCTTC